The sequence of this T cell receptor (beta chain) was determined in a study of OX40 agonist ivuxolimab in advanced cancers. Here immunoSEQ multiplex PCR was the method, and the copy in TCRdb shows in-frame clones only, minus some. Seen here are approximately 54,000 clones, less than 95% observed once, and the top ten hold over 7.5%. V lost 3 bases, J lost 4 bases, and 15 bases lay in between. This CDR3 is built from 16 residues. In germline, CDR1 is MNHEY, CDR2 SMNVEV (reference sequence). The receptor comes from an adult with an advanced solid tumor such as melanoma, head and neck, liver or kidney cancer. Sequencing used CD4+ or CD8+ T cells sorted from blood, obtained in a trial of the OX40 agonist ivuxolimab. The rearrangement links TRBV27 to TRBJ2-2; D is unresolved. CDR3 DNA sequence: TGTGCCAGCAGTTTGCAGACCCCTCGATTCACCGGGGAGCTGTTTTTT. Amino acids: CASSLQTPRFTGELFF.